The entry below describes one T cell receptor beta chain. What it binds is unknown. The germline gene is not matched at one end of the junction; a read error may be the cause. As for the donors, each was a healthy bone marrow donor. The record originates from a study of cytomegalovirus exposure and HLA in healthy donors. As for the study in general: Earlier sequencing of 150 million to 200 million T cells yielded around 100 million unique TCR beta sequences.

Study-level results: Data from an earlier analysis indicated that most TCR beta V segments were productive either about 90% or about 30% of the time.

Amplification used 60 Vbeta primers and 13 Jbeta primers. Original processing methods: Later work found approximately 87 million unique TCR beta chains, with about 10 million shared. Sequencing was performed with immunoSEQ multiplex PCR; in TCRdb, only in-frame clones are kept and a portion is missing. V, J and clone size were drawn from that table, and D and trimming were deduced from the DNA. Of over 100,000 clones detected, about two thirds appear once; the ten largest clones hold roughly 8.7%. Germline loops: CDR1 SGHVS, CDR2 FQNEAQ. This CDR3 has 16 amino acids. This rearrangement joins TRBV7-8 to TRBJ1-2; 7 bases match TRBD1. The sequence derives from a man younger than 45 in good health and CMV-seropositive. The sequenced sample was PBMCs. The CDR3 DNA reads TGTGCCGGCAGCTCCGCCGGGACAGAGTATAACTATGGCTACACCTTC. Translated, it gives CAGSSAGTEYNYGYTF.